Listed here are 13 T cell receptor beta chains from one sample, sequenced in a study of OX40 agonist ivuxolimab in advanced cancers. Library construction relied on the immunoSEQ multiplex PCR assay. This immuneACCESS table, as held by TCRdb, lists in-frame sequences with V and J called but not all clones. Of the missing ones, under half trace to an unresolved V gene in checked studies; the others have no known cause. Here the sample has under 75,000 clones; around 88% occur a single time. 0.55% to 0.65% of the sample belongs to the ten largest clones. The sample consisted of CD4+ or CD8+ T cells sorted from blood, taken in a trial of the OX40 agonist ivuxolimab. The receptors come from an adult with an advanced solid tumor such as melanoma, head and neck, liver or kidney cancer.

With respect to this clone: The junction does not match germline at one end; this may be a read error. Within the sample, other DNA sequences also encode this same CDR3. The V call is TRBV6-1, the J call TRBJ2-7; D ambiguous. From germline, CDR1 is MNHNS and CDR2 SASEGT. This CDR3 is 12 amino acids long. CDR3 in amino acids: CASSASAYEQYF. The CDR3 DNA is TGTGCTAGCAGTGCTTCAGCCTACGAGCAGTACTTC.

The rearrangement links TRBV19 to TRBJ2-5; TRBD2 might be the D (6 bases). The V gene's germline CDR1 is LNHDA and CDR2 SQIVND (reference sequence). With 0 bases removed from V and 4 bases from J, the gap between germline ends came to 6 bases. The CDR3 length is 13 residues. CDR3 coding DNA: TGTGCCAGTAGTATAGAGGGGGGAGAGACCCAGTACTTC. It encodes CASSIEGGETQYF.

CDR3 protein: CASSPLGRSYEQYF. The DNA of the CDR3 is TGCGCCAGCAGCCCCCTGGGGCGGAGCTACGAGCAGTACTTC. The chain has TRBV5-1 and TRBJ2-7; weak D call: TRBD1 (5 bases). Germline CDR1 reads SGHRS; CDR2 reads YFSETQ. The CDR3 extends over 14 amino acids. The germline V and J ends were trimmed by 4 bases and 3 bases, with 14 bases remaining between them.

The chain has TRBV19 and TRBJ2-7; 7 positions agree with TRBD2. CDR3 length: 14 residues. Germline lookup yields CDR1 LNHDA and CDR2 SQIVND (reference sequence). V shed 5 bases, J shed 0 bases, and the junction held 4 bases outside the gene matches. The CDR3 bases are TGTGCCAGTAGTCCCGGCGGGAGCTCCTACGAGCAGTACTTC. It specifies CASSPGGSSYEQYF.

This clone was recorded a few times. The chain uses TRBV4-2 and TRBJ2-1; 7 bases are a match to TRBD2. Germline V gives CDR1 LGHNA, CDR2 YNFKEQ. V shed 6 bases, J shed 10 bases, and the junction held 12 bases outside the gene matches. The CDR3 totals 14 residues. This chain's CDR3 is CASRHSSGPGEQFF. Written as DNA, the CDR3 is TGTGCCAGCAGACATAGTAGCGGGCCCGGGGAGCAGTTCTTC.

The chain combines TRBV9 with TRBJ1-6, with 10 bases identical to TRBD1. The CDR3 has 15 amino acids. J lost 7 bases, V lost 0 bases, and 1 base had no gene match. Germline lookup yields CDR1 SGDLS and CDR2 YYNGEE. The CDR3 sequence: CASSVEGQGNSPLHF. In DNA form, the CDR3 reads TGTGCCAGCAGCGTAGAGGGACAGGGGAATTCACCCCTCCACTTT.

CDR3 in DNA: TGCAGCGGTCACCGGGCCCTTGGGGAAGCTTTCTTT. Amino acid sequence: CSGHRALGEAFF. The chain combines TRBV29-1 with TRBJ1-1; D is uncertain. CDR3 size: 12 residues. CDR1 and CDR2 (germline): SQVTM, ANQGSEA. With 7 bases removed from V and 8 bases from J, the gap between germline ends came to 17 bases.

The rearrangement joins TRBV27 to TRBJ1-3; 11 bases map to TRBD1. Germline assignment: CDR1 MNHEY and CDR2 SMNVEV (reference sequence). The trim removed 6 bases at V and 4 bases at J, leaving 2 bases unmatched. The CDR3 covers 14 residues. In nucleotides, the CDR3 is TGTGCCAGCAGGGGACAGGGGGTCGGAAACACCATATATTTT. Protein: CASRGQGVGNTIYF.

This chain joins TRBV7-8 and TRBJ2-5; D may match TRBD1 or TRBD2 (6 bases each). V was cut by 1 base and J by 5 bases, with 14 bases left in between. Germline V gives CDR1 SGHVS, CDR2 FQNEAQ. This CDR3 is 15 amino acids long. CDR3 DNA sequence: TGTGCCAGCAGCTTAGGAGGAGGGGGAACGGAGACCCAGTACTTC. Translated, it gives CASSLGGGGTETQYF. Full variable domain (remainder filled in from reference TRBV7-8 and TRBJ2-5): GAGVSQSPRYKVAKRGQDVALRCDPISGHVSLFWYQQALGQGPEFLTYFQNEAQLDKSGLPSDRFFAERPEGSVSTLKIQRTQQEDSAVYLCASSLGGGGTETQYFGPGTRLLVL.

The V and J genes are TRBV2 and TRBJ2-7; D is ambiguous. V lost 8 bases and J lost 3, with 17 bases in between. The V gene's germline CDR1 is SNHLY and CDR2 FYNNEI. The CDR3 is 14 amino acids. DNA for the CDR3: TGTGCCAGCCAACGATCCAATAGGAACTACGAGCAGTACTTC. This codes for CASQRSNRNYEQYF.

The chain combines TRBV27 with TRBJ2-5; D call uncertain. This CDR3 has 14 amino acids. Germline CDR1 is MNHEY and CDR2 is SMNVEV (reference sequence). Trimming left V 5 bases short and J 2 bases short, with 12 bases between. CDR3 protein: CASSPTVTQETQYF. The CDR3 DNA reads TGTGCCAGCAGTCCCACAGTCACGCAAGAGACCCAGTACTTC.

The V call is TRBV2, the J call TRBJ1-1; D uncertain. This CDR3 region has 13 residues. Trimming shortened V by 2 bases and J by 5 bases, and 9 bases separated the two germline ends. The germline V gene has CDR1 SNHLY and CDR2 FYNNEI. CDR3 loop: CASSEREVTEAFF. CDR3 bases: TGTGCCAGCAGTGAAAGGGAGGTTACTGAAGCTTTCTTT.

The genes are TRBV9 and TRBJ2-5; D unresolved. The CDR3 runs to 15 residues. CDR1 and CDR2 (germline): SGDLS, YYNGEE. Trimming left V 0 bases short and J 4 bases short, with 13 bases between. The CDR3 spells CASSVGGFRLETQYF. CDR3 in DNA: TGTGCCAGCAGCGTAGGGGGTTTTAGGCTAGAGACCCAGTACTTC.